The entry below gives a single T cell receptor beta chain sequence along with its context. This entry belongs to a study of blood T cell repertoires in COVID-19. About the study: The United States, Italy and Spain supplied acute and convalescent COVID-19 samples.

The V end lost 1 base, the J end lost 6 bases, and 20 bases lay between the germline ends. The CDR3 has 17 amino acids. CDR1 SGHKS and CDR2 YYEKEE come from the germline V gene (reference sequence). Sequencing used immunoSEQ multiplex PCR; TCRdb keeps in-frame clones, though not all of them. The sample has roughly 140,000 clones, over 70% seen once; the top ten hold 10% to 12%. Sequencing used PBMCs or T cells enriched from blood (not recorded which). The rearrangement uses TRBV5-5 and TRBJ1-5; possibly TRBD1 for D (6 bases). The sequence derives from a man aged 55 to 70 who had recovered from COVID-19. The CDR3: CASSLHVTSGVIQPQHF. The CDR3 DNA reads as TGTGCCAGCAGCTTGCATGTTACGTCAGGGGTAATTCAGCCCCAGCATTTT. The whole variable domain, filled in from reference TRBV5-5 and TRBJ1-5, reads DAGVTQSPTHLIKTRGQQVTLRCSPISGHKSVSWYQQVLGQGPQFIFQYYEKEERGRGNFPDRFSARQFPNYSSELNVNALLLGDSALYLCASSLHVTSGVIQPQHFGDGTRLSIL.